A single sample gave rise to the 20 T cell receptor beta chains below, sequenced in a study of T cells in Graves' hyperthyroidism and ophthalmopathy (dated by TCRdb to between 2018 and 2020). Receptor amplification or capture employed multiplex PCR. The listed sequencing device is Illumina HiSeq 2000. Amplification of TCR beta CDR3 regions was carried out from RNA transcripts. The TCR CDR3 was subjected to a first round of RT-PCR using the HTBI primer set and the Qiagen OneStep RT-PCR kit. In-frame beta chains were kept once TCRdb had trimmed the public reads at Q25 with fastp and called clones with MiXCR. Entries are consolidated by CDR3 protein sequence, retaining the most common genes and DNA. Recorded for this sample are fewer than 500,000 distinct CDR3 sequences; approximately 12% of them occurred a single time. The ten largest clonotypes hold around 21% of the sample. Input material: blood. Receptors originate from a man aged 25 to 40 with Graves' hyperthyroidism that later progressed to Graves' ophthalmopathy.

The rearrangement links TRBV10-3 to TRBJ2-7; 7 bases are shared with TRBD1. Germline V gene sequence: CDR1 ENHRY, CDR2 SYGVKD. This CDR3 spans 14 amino acids. The junction had 5 bases not matched to a gene; V was cut back by 6 bases and J by 0 bases. The CDR3 region is CAISPTGSSYEQYF. As DNA, the CDR3 is TGTGCCATCAGCCCGACAGGGAGCTCCTACGAGCAGTACTTC.

The table lists this clonotype with many counts. This chain uses TRBV20-1 with TRBJ2-1; D not certain. Germline CDR1 DFQATT, CDR2 SNEGSKA (reference sequence). V was trimmed by 0 bases and J by 7 bases, leaving 13 bases between them. This CDR3 comprises 14 residues. The CDR3 DNA is TGCAGTGCTAGAGAGGAGACCGTTGGTAATGAGCAGTTCTTC. Protein product: CSAREETVGNEQFF.

CDR3 bases: TGTGCACGTCGGACAGAACCCTTCGCGGAGACCCAGTACTTC. It is translated as CARRTEPFAETQYF. The chain recombines TRBV5-8 with TRBJ2-5; D may be TRBD1 (6 bases). The germline V gene has CDR1 SGHTS and CDR2 YDEGEE. CDR3 length equals 14 residues.

This clonotype was seen a few times. This sequence joins TRBV30 and TRBJ1-2, with no clear D. The length of the CDR3 is 13 residues. The ends were cut back, 0 bases at V and 7 bases at J, with 12 bases in the middle. CDR1 and CDR2 (germline): GTSNPN, SVGIG (reference sequence). Here the CDR3 reads CAWSVVEGTGYTF. CDR3 in DNA: TGTGCCTGGAGTGTAGTCGAAGGAACTGGCTACACCTTC. Supplemented by reference TRBV30 and TRBJ1-2, the full variable domain reads SQTIHQWPATLVQPVGSPLSLECTVEGTSNPNLYWYRQAAGRGLQLLFYSVGIGQISSEVPQNLSASRPQDRQFILSSKKLLLSDSGFYLCAWSVVEGTGYTFGSGTRLTVV.

This clonotype was picked up a small number of times. The genes are TRBV2 and TRBJ1-2; D is uncertain. CDR1 and CDR2 (germline): SNHLY, FYNNEI. Between the trimmed V and J ends, which lost 8 bases and 8 bases, there was a span of 12 bases. CDR3 length: 11 amino acids. CDR3: CASEAPGGYTF. DNA of the CDR3: TGTGCCAGCGAGGCGCCTGGAGGCTACACCTTC. Full variable domain (missing parts from reference TRBV2 and TRBJ1-2): EPEVTQTPSHQVTQMGQEVILRCVPISNHLYFYWYRQILGQKVEFLVSFYNNEISEKSEIFDDQFSVERPDGSNFTLKIRSTKLEDSAMYFCASEAPGGYTFGSGTRLTVV.

In its sample, this clonotype was seen a few times. The rearrangement uses TRBV7-3 and TRBJ2-2, with D unresolved. Germline lookup yields CDR1 SGHTA and CDR2 FQGTGA. The CDR3 consists of 13 residues. The V gene lost 2 bases and the J gene lost 7 bases, with 8 bases spanning the gap. CDR3 sequence: CASSLRKDGELFF. The CDR3 DNA sequence: TGTGCCAGCAGCTTACGTAAGGACGGGGAGCTGTTTTTT.

This chain connects TRBV6-1 to TRBJ2-5; 8 nucleotides match TRBD1. The CDR3 consists of 16 residues. V dropped 8 bases and J dropped 7; count of bases not matched to a gene: 18. Per the germline V gene, CDR1 is MNHNS and CDR2 is SASEGT. Written as DNA, the CDR3 is TGTGCCAGCCAGAGACAGGGGAGAGTCATTAGAGGGACCCAGTACTTC. This translates into CASQRQGRVIRGTQYF.

This clonotype came up many times. This chain uses TRBV5-1 with TRBJ2-3, with D maybe TRBD1 (7 bases). V was trimmed by 4 bases and J by 6 bases, leaving 18 bases between them. The CDR3 extends over 15 amino acids. Germline CDR1 reads SGHRS; CDR2 reads YFSETQ. CDR3 loop: CASSAGGLFLDTQYF. In nucleotides, the CDR3 is TGCGCCAGCAGCGCAGGGGGGCTGTTTTTGGATACGCAGTATTTT. Drawing the rest from reference TRBV5-1 and TRBJ2-3, the complete variable domain is KAGVTQTPRYLIKTRGQQVTLSCSPISGHRSVSWYQQTPGQGLQFLFEYFSETQRNKGNFPGRFSGRQFSNSRSEMNVSTLELGDSALYLCASSAGGLFLDTQYFGPGTRLTVL.

This clonotype was counted many times. This chain uses TRBV6-5 with TRBJ2-5, with a weak D call TRBD2 (7 bases). V was trimmed by 0 bases and J by 6 bases, leaving 14 bases between them. Germline V CDR1 and CDR2: MNHEY, SVGAGI. CDR3 length equals 15 residues. This CDR3 reads CASSYSGSGGQTQYF. CDR3 in DNA: TGTGCCAGCAGTTACTCTGGCTCCGGGGGGCAGACCCAGTACTTC.

This clonotype occurred many times. This chain uses TRBV30 with TRBJ1-1; 12 bases match TRBD1. The CDR3 length is 16 residues. The germline CDR1 and CDR2 sequences are GTSNPN and SVGIG (reference sequence). V lost 4 bases, J lost 5 bases, and 11 bases stayed unmatched. As DNA, the CDR3 is TGTGCCTGGATAAATCCGGGACAGGGGGCGCGGACTGAAGCTTTCTTT. This translates into CAWINPGQGARTEAFF.

This clonotype was found many times. This sequence joins TRBV12-3 or TRBV12-4 and TRBJ1-2, with a possible D match to TRBD1 (6 bases). Between the trimmed V and J ends, which lost 6 bases and 7 bases, there was a span of 15 bases. This CDR3 has 13 amino acids. The CDR3 reads CASSPGQASGYTF. Written as DNA, the CDR3 is TGTGCCAGCAGCCCGGGACAAGCCTCTGGCTACACCTTC.

This clonotype was detected ten times or more. The chain links TRBV2 to TRBJ2-5; 11 positions agree with TRBD1. V was pared by 8 bases and J by 1 base, with 6 bases of the junction left unmatched. This CDR3 has 15 residues. From germline, CDR1 is SNHLY and CDR2 FYNNEI. The CDR3 loop is CASSRDRGVQETQYF. The CDR3 DNA is TGTGCCAGCTCAAGGGACAGGGGGGTCCAAGAGACCCAGTACTTC.

This clonotype was seen many times. The CDR3 sequence: CASSRILGWPVNTEAFF. The CDR3 bases are TGTGCCAGCAGCCGGATTCTCGGGTGGCCGGTGAACACTGAAGCTTTCTTT. The chain recombines TRBV14 with TRBJ1-1, with D unclear. Germline V gene lookup returns CDR1 SGHDN and CDR2 FVKESK. The V gene lost 4 bases and the J gene lost 0 bases, with 18 bases spanning the gap. There are 17 residues in the CDR3.

This clonotype has more than one count but fewer than ten. The chain carries TRBV5-1 and TRBJ1-3, with D unclear. The length of the CDR3 is 16 residues. Germline loops: CDR1 SGHRS, CDR2 YFSETQ. Trimming left V 2 bases short and J 1 base short, with 13 bases between. The CDR3 reads CASSFGSFGSGNTIYF. CDR3 DNA sequence: TGCGCCAGCAGCTTCGGCAGTTTTGGATCTGGAAACACCATATATTTT.

This clonotype appeared many times. The rearrangement joins TRBV3-1 to TRBJ1-1; no clear D gene. V was cut by 10 bases and J by 1 base, with 13 bases left in between. The CDR3 has 13 amino acids. Germline loops: CDR1 LGHDT, CDR2 YNNKEL (reference sequence). The CDR3 DNA reads TGTGCCACCGCCCTGGGAGGGAACACTGAAGCTTTCTTT. Its translation is CATALGGNTEAFF.

The J gene is TRBJ1-3, the V gene TRBV6-1; perhaps TRBD1 as D (5 bases). V was clipped by 8 bases and J by 4 bases, with 18 bases between them. CDR1 MNHNS and CDR2 SASEGT come from the germline V gene. The CDR3 is 15 amino acids. CDR3 nucleotides: TGTGCCAGCGGCACGAGGGGTGGCTTCGGAAACACCATATATTTT. This translates into CASGTRGGFGNTIYF.

The chain has TRBV29-1 and TRBJ1-2, with TRBD1 matching 9 bases. This CDR3 is 12 amino acids long. J gave up 4 bases and V 7 bases, and 4 bases lay outside the gene matches. Germline V gene lookup returns CDR1 SQVTM and CDR2 ANQGSEA. CDR3 residues: CSATGGLYGYTF. In nucleotides, the CDR3 is TGCAGCGCGACAGGGGGGCTCTATGGCTACACCTTC.

The chain employs TRBV5-5 and TRBJ2-2; 7 bases match TRBD2. Germline CDR1 is SGHKS and CDR2 is YYEKEE (reference sequence). V lost 3 bases and J lost 0; bases outside the gene matches: 2. CDR3 length: 15 residues. CDR3 sequence reads: CASSSGGTNTGELFF. The CDR3 DNA follows: TGTGCCAGCAGCTCGGGGGGTACGAACACCGGGGAGCTGTTTTTT.

This clonotype was found many times. V usage is TRBV6-5 and J usage is TRBJ1-1; TRBD1 is a possible D gene (5 bases). Germline lookup yields CDR1 MNHEY and CDR2 SVGAGI. V was cut by 2 bases and J by 0 bases, with 16 bases left in between. This CDR3 has 17 amino acids. The CDR3 here is CASSYIGAGSLNTEAFF. DNA of the CDR3: TGTGCCAGCAGTTACATTGGAGCAGGGTCCCTGAACACTGAAGCTTTCTTT.

This clonotype has a count of ten or more. The rearrangement joins TRBV3-1 to TRBJ2-7, with D possibly being TRBD1 (6 bases). V was cut by 0 bases and J by 8 bases, with 14 bases left in between. The CDR3 sequence is 14 residues long. CDR1 LGHDT and CDR2 YNNKEL come from the germline V gene (reference sequence). The chain's CDR3 is CASSQDNQGRKQYF. As DNA, the CDR3 is TGTGCCAGCAGCCAAGATAATCAGGGGCGGAAGCAGTACTTC.